This TCR beta chain was observed in a study of blood T cell repertoires in COVID-19. Study background: Whether acute or convalescent, the COVID-19 samples came from the United States, Italy and Spain.

Enrolled through a virtual design, the participants were between about 18 and 89 years of age and came from about two dozen US areas. Participant reports of clinical history set cohort assignment. Assay: immunoSEQ multiplex PCR; the TCRdb copy retains only in-frame clones and omits some. The repertoire includes around 130,000 clones, 84% of them detected once, and approximately 1.6% sits in the top ten. The trim removed 4 bases at V and 9 bases at J, leaving 12 bases unmatched. This CDR3 has 16 residues. Germline CDR1 and CDR2: SGHNT and YYREEE (reference sequence). Sequencing was done on a sample of PBMCs or T cells enriched from blood (not recorded which). The source of this sequence is a woman aged 18-29 years who had been exposed to COVID-19. The V gene is TRBV5-4, the J gene TRBJ2-5, with 13 bases identical to TRBD2. CDR3 in DNA: TGTGCCAGCAGCCCTACTAGCGGGAGGGCCACTTTTGCCCAGTACTTC. Its translation: CASSPTSGRATFAQYF.